Given below is one T cell receptor beta chain in context. It has no known antigen specificity. Base qualities are not at hand, and no much larger clone is one base apart. V is cut back by 5 bases and J by 5 bases, with 7 bases in the junction unmatched. According to the germline V gene, CDR1 reads SGHVS and CDR2 reads FQNEAQ. Taken from cysteine to phenylalanine, the CDR3 has 15 residues. This entry keeps only the CDR3 DNA: 45 bases, framed from base 1. The data are from a study of T cells in Graves' hyperthyroidism and ophthalmopathy (dated by TCRdb to between 2018 and 2020). About the investigation overall: Peripheral blood was collected at initial diagnosis, before any treatment. A discovery cohort of around 100 patients, about 43 with Graves' ophthalmopathy and about 58 with stable Graves' hyperthyroidism, was used to find distinguishing TCR V-J signatures. Prospective prediction of ophthalmopathy was tested in an independent validation cohort consisting of under 20 hyperthyroidism patients and around 17 patients who later progressed to ophthalmopathy. The approximately 95 discovery patients were divided at random into training and test sets in a 7:3 ratio. In addition, the study compared T-cell repertoires in thyroid tissue and in blood from roughly six Graves' hyperthyroidism patients. Following sampling, methimazole starting at 30 mg daily was given to hyperthyroidism patients, and high-dose intravenous methylprednisolone was given to ophthalmopathy patients. According to the paper, TCR Vbeta CDR3 sequencing was carried out on approximately 140 peripheral blood samples, which came from 40 to 45 ophthalmopathy, around 75 hyperthyroidism and 17 progressor patients.

Moderately to severely active disease, a Clinical Activity Score of at least 3, a NOSPECS grade of at least 4, and a duration under 3 months were present in ophthalmopathy patients. Any patient with an uncontrolled infection, another autoimmune disease, pregnancy or lactation was excluded. Diagnoses were established on the basis of clinical symptoms, serum thyroxine and TRAb, thyroid ultrasound, and orbital computed tomography. PBMCs were isolated from 7.5 to 10 ml of fresh peripheral blood by Ficoll-Paque density gradient centrifugation. Trizol reagent was used to extract total RNA, and RNA quality was then checked on an Agilent 2100 Bioanalyzer. Results the study describes overall, beyond this receptor: Ophthalmopathy was separated from stable hyperthyroidism by a 13 V-J signature model, with roughly 88% sensitivity and about 81% specificity obtained in cross-validation and 80%/75% obtained in testing. Most expanded thyroid clonotypes (frequency above 0.001) were also detected in blood, suggesting blood repertoires may reflect thyroid immune responses. Sample size was not statistically predetermined, and blinding of investigators to group allocation was not performed. In validation, the model predicted progression to ophthalmopathy a median of roughly 6.5 months before onset, with 65% to 71% sensitivity and roughly 79% specificity.

The TCR beta CDR3 regions were amplified from RNA transcripts. The TCR CDR3 was subjected to a first round of RT-PCR using the HTBI primer set and the Qiagen OneStep RT-PCR kit. The libraries were constructed in a second round of multiplex PCR and then size-selected and purified. Libraries were sequenced paired-end with 100 bp reads on an Illumina HiSeq2000. On the authors' methods: Raw data were processed with SOAPnuke, discarding reads with adapters, uncalled bases, mean Phred below 15, or no exact constant-primer or identifier match. COPE v1.2.5 was used to merge high-quality paired reads, and clonotypes were defined as unique nucleotide sequences. Clonotypes were aligned to IMGT TRBV, TRBD and TRBJ reference segments using MiTCR v1.1. Only V-J combinations with frequency above 0.0001, covering about 99% of repertoires, were analysed. A TCS score was defined as the ratio between F50 (clonal expansion) and ExV (chaos), using BLOSUM62-based TCRdist between CDR3 peptides within each V-J. Welch's t-statistics and random forest reduced around 550 V-J features to some 14, which were used in a naive Bayes classifier (R e1071). The public sequencing data were trimmed at Q25 with fastp and processed into clonotypes with MiXCR by TCRdb, which kept only in-frame beta chains. Rows are unified per CDR3 protein, each entry keeping the most common DNA and genes. What appears here as the V and J calls and clone size reflects TCRdb's work, not the paper's. The sample profile shows about half a million distinct CDR3 sequences; just under 20% of them were found once. Clones ranked in the top ten supply about 45% of the sample.

The chain is encoded by TRBV7-8 joined to TRBJ1-1, with 11 junctional bases fitting TRBD1. Sequenced: blood. The receptor comes from a man in his forties with Graves' ophthalmopathy. Here the CDR3 is given as CASSADRGRWTEAFF. The nucleotides are TGTGCCAGCAGCGCGGACAGGGGGCGATGGACTGAAGCTTTCTTT.